Listed below are T cell receptor beta chains from one sample, sequenced in a study of T cells in localized non-small cell lung cancer. TCRdb's table, derived via immunoSEQ multiplex PCR, lists solely in-frame clones and lacks some. The data contain some 140,000 clones, 89% of them singletons. The specimen comprised peripheral blood, sampled before any cancer treatment. The receptor source for this set is a female donor over 55 with stage I lung adenocarcinoma. Each CDR3 is given with its conserved first and last residue. D genes are given only for firm matches. Clone size, where shown, is once, few, many, or a class for clones that have expanded.

cdr3_aa	cdr3_nt	d_call	v_call	cdr3_length	j_call	clone_size
CASSLGQGSYQFF	TGTGCCAGCAGCTTAGGACAGGGGTCCTATCAGTTCTTC	TRBD1	TRBV7-9	13	TRBJ2-1	.
CASSVVTTDALLVTSYNEQFF	TGTGCCAGCAGCGTAGTCACGACGGACGCTCTCCTAGTAACCTCCTACAATGAGCAGTTCTTC	.	TRBV9	21	TRBJ2-1	.
CASSESGQQYF	TGTGCCAGCAGTGAATCTGGACAGCAGTACTTC	.	TRBV2	11	TRBJ2-4	few
CASSLSAAGGTQYF	TGTGCCAGCAGTTTGTCGGCCGCGGGTGGGACCCAGTACTTC	.	TRBV28	14	TRBJ2-5	.
CASSSPGLYQETQYF	TGCGCCAGCAGCTCCCCGGGACTATACCAAGAGACCCAGTACTTC	TRBD2	TRBV5-1	15	TRBJ2-5	once
CASRDRAGQPQHF	TGCGCCAGCAGGGACAGGGCGGGCCAGCCCCAGCATTTT	TRBD1	TRBV10-2	13	TRBJ1-5	.
CASSVTGDTGELFF	TGTGCCAGCTCAGTGACAGGAGACACCGGGGAGCTGTTTTTT	.	TRBV18	14	TRBJ2-2	.
CASSELYGSNQPQHF	TGTGCCAGCAGTGAACTTTATGGAAGCAATCAGCCCCAGCATTTT	.	TRBV2	15	TRBJ1-5	few
CASSEHGEPFEQYF	TGCGCCAGCAGTGAGCACGGGGAACCTTTCGAGCAGTACTTC	.	TRBV10-1	14	TRBJ2-7	.
CASSWRVGSEQYF	TGTGCCAGCAGTTGGCGAGTGGGTTCCGAGCAGTACTTC	.	TRBV27	13	TRBJ2-7	.
CASSKPQPTGASTDTQYF	TGTGCCAGCAGTAAGCCACAGCCGACCGGAGCTAGCACAGATACGCAGTATTTT	.	TRBV25-1	18	TRBJ2-3	.
CASKGQYEQYF	TGTGCCAGCAAAGGGCAATACGAGCAGTACTTC	.	TRBV25-1	11	TRBJ2-7	.
CASSRGRQETQYF	TGTGCCAGCTCAAGGGGCCGCCAAGAGACCCAGTACTTC	.	TRBV18	13	TRBJ2-5	.
CASSLAEGYEQYF	TGTGCCAGCTCACTAGCGGAAGGCTACGAGCAGTACTTC	.	TRBV18	13	TRBJ2-7	.
CASSFVDRIFGNGYTF	TGTGCCAGCAGCTTTGTGGACAGGATTTTTGGTAATGGCTACACCTTC	TRBD1	TRBV7-9	16	TRBJ1-2	.
CASSRRTGRGTGELFF	TGTGCCAGCAGCCGACGAACGGGTCGTGGCACCGGGGAGCTGTTTTTT	.	TRBV11-2	16	TRBJ2-2	.
CASSLTVAKNIQYF	TGTGCCAGCAGCTTAACCGTAGCCAAAAACATTCAGTACTTC	.	TRBV7-3	14	TRBJ2-4	.
CASSLDQGLASEQYF	TGTGCCAGCTCGCTAGACCAAGGACTAGCCTCCGAGCAGTACTTC	TRBD2	TRBV18	15	TRBJ2-7	.
CASSFSGQYPNYGYTF	TGTGCTAGCAGCTTTTCAGGACAGTATCCCAACTATGGCTACACCTTC	.	TRBV7-7	16	TRBJ1-2	.
CASSGPAGFGTGELFF	TGTGCCAGCAGTGGCCCCGCAGGGTTCGGAACCGGGGAGCTGTTTTTT	.	TRBV27	16	TRBJ2-2	.
CASSDGRGQAGANVLTF	TGTGCCAGCAGCGACGGCAGGGGACAAGCGGGGGCCAACGTCCTGACTTTC	.	TRBV11-2	17	TRBJ2-6	.
CASSQDHSSYEQYF	TGCGCCAGCAGCCAAGATCACAGCTCCTACGAGCAGTACTTC	.	TRBV4-1	14	TRBJ2-7	few
CASSLEAGEVYGYTF	TGTGCCAGCAGCTTAGAAGCAGGGGAGGTCTATGGCTACACCTTC	.	TRBV11-2	15	TRBJ1-2	.
CASSPRLAGVTGELFF	TGTGCCAGCAGCCCTCGACTAGCGGGTGTCACCGGGGAGCTGTTTTTT	TRBD2	TRBV9	16	TRBJ2-2	.
CASSLEVFINEQFF	TGCGCCAGCAGCTTAGAAGTCTTCATCAATGAGCAGTTCTTC	.	TRBV5-1	14	TRBJ2-1	.
CASSLSRGQGAPEQFF	TGTGCCAGCAGCTTAAGCCGAGGGCAGGGGGCACCCGAGCAGTTCTTC	TRBD1	TRBV7-8	16	TRBJ2-1	.
CAWSVGFYEQYF	TGTGCCTGGTCGGTCGGATTCTACGAGCAGTACTTC	.	TRBV30	12	TRBJ2-7	.
CASSVAGKNIQYF	TGTGCCAGTAGTGTAGCGGGAAAAAACATTCAGTACTTC	TRBD2	TRBV19	13	TRBJ2-4	once
CASSPSGRGGELFF	TGTGCCAGCTCACCTAGCGGGAGAGGCGGGGAGCTGTTTTTT	TRBD2	TRBV28	14	TRBJ2-2	.
CASSSPFPGGEDEQYF	TGTGCCAGCAGCTCTCCCTTTCCGGGGGGGGAGGACGAGCAGTACTTC	TRBD2	TRBV7-3	16	TRBJ2-7	.
CASSLEPTGIDQPQHF	TGCGCCAGCAGCTTGGAGCCCACAGGGATTGATCAGCCCCAGCATTTT	.	TRBV5-1	16	TRBJ1-5	.
CASSSVRQGYEQYF	TGTGCCAGCAGTTCGGTTAGGCAGGGCTACGAGCAGTACTTC	.	TRBV27	14	TRBJ2-7	few
CASSRMIGGYGYTF	TGTGCCAGCAGCCGGATGATAGGGGGCTATGGCTACACCTTC	.	TRBV7-2	14	TRBJ1-2	.
CASSPRGLGDEQYF	TGTGCCAGCTCACCAAGAGGTCTGGGGGACGAGCAGTACTTC	.	TRBV18	14	TRBJ2-7	.
CASTNNPQVHEQYF	TGTGCCAGCACTAACAACCCGCAGGTCCACGAGCAGTACTTC	.	TRBV6-5	14	TRBJ2-7	.
CASSGQGRSSGANVLTF	TGTGCCAGCAGCGGACAGGGAAGGAGCTCTGGGGCCAACGTCCTGACTTTC	TRBD1	TRBV7-6	17	TRBJ2-6	.
CASSYTVNTEAFF	TGTGCCAGCAGTTACACGGTGAACACTGAAGCTTTCTTT	.	TRBV6-5	13	TRBJ1-1	.
CASSVGPGTETQYF	TGTGCCAGCAGCGTAGGGCCAGGGACAGAGACCCAGTACTTC	.	TRBV9	14	TRBJ2-5	.
CASTSGSYTQYF	TGTGCCAGCACTAGCGGGAGCTATACGCAGTATTTT	TRBD2	TRBV5-6	12	TRBJ2-3	.
CASSRRAVTEAFF	TGTGCCAGCAGCAGGAGGGCGGTCACTGAAGCTTTCTTT	.	TRBV7-9	13	TRBJ1-1	few
CASSGGTSGWEQFF	TGTGCCAGCAGTGGAGGGACTAGCGGGTGGGAGCAGTTCTTC	TRBD2	TRBV2	14	TRBJ2-1	.
CASSRLLGRSTDTQYF	TGTGCCAGCTCACGATTGTTAGGGCGAAGCACAGATACGCAGTATTTT	.	TRBV18	16	TRBJ2-3	.
CASSQGSGVEQYF	TGTGCCAGCAGCCAAGGGTCTGGGGTCGAGCAGTACTTC	.	TRBV4-2	13	TRBJ2-7	.
CASVAGGNSREQYF	TGTGCCAGCGTAGCGGGAGGGAACTCTAGGGAGCAGTACTTC	TRBD2	TRBV10-3	14	TRBJ2-7	few
CASSSRRDSQETQYF	TGTGCCAGCAGCTCACGGAGGGATTCCCAAGAGACCCAGTACTTC	.	TRBV11-1	15	TRBJ2-5	.
CASTQLPRPQHF	TGTGCCAGCACACAACTCCCTAGGCCCCAGCATTTT	.	TRBV28	12	TRBJ1-5	.
CASSPNGPAGDPEAFF	TGTGCCAGCTCGCCAAACGGGCCCGCGGGGGACCCTGAAGCTTTCTTT	.	TRBV18	16	TRBJ1-1	once
CASSLAGLYEQYF	TGTGCCAGCAGCTTGGCCGGGTTGTACGAGCAGTACTTC	.	TRBV5-4	13	TRBJ2-7	.
CASSYDRATNYGYTF	TGTGCCAGCAGCTACGACAGGGCGACTAACTATGGCTACACCTTC	TRBD1	TRBV7-2	15	TRBJ1-2	.
CASSLDTSGSGLKVFF	TGTGCCAGCAGCTTAGATACTAGCGGGAGTGGTTTAAAGGTGTTCTTC	TRBD2	TRBV7-6	16	TRBJ2-1	.
CASSLVPDRNNEQFF	TGTGCCAGCAGCTTAGTACCGGACAGAAACAATGAGCAGTTCTTC	.	TRBV7-3	15	TRBJ2-1	.
CASSEGTNQPQHF	TGTGCCAGCAGTGAAGGGACAAATCAGCCCCAGCATTTT	.	TRBV6-1	13	TRBJ1-5	.
CAWTGAYQETQYF	TGTGCCTGGACAGGGGCCTACCAAGAGACCCAGTACTTC	.	TRBV30	13	TRBJ2-5	.
CASSGIVGANYGYTF	TGTGCCAGCAGTGGAATAGTGGGGGCTAACTATGGCTACACCTTC	.	TRBV25-1	15	TRBJ1-2	.
CASSLVGGGNQPQHF	TGTGCCAGCAGCTTAGTGGGAGGCGGGAATCAGCCCCAGCATTTT	.	TRBV7-2	15	TRBJ1-5	.
CASSPRDRGSYEQYF	TGTGCCAGCAGCCCTAGGGACAGGGGGTCCTACGAGCAGTACTTC	TRBD1	TRBV7-9	15	TRBJ2-7	.
CASRIQGSYEQYF	TGTGCCAGCAGAATACAGGGTTCCTACGAGCAGTACTTC	.	TRBV6-5	13	TRBJ2-7	.